This T cell receptor beta chain was captured in a study of CD8+CD57+ T cells in acquired aplastic anemia. The template for TCR beta VDJ and CDR3 sequence profiling was genomic DNA. TCRdb reanalysed the reads using MiXCR and keeps one entry per CDR3 protein. The top ten hold 25% to 30% of the sample, which has approximately 200,000 distinct CDR3 sequences, over 60% seen once. This CDR3 is 13 amino acids long. CDR1 SEHNR and CDR2 FQNEAQ come from the germline V gene (reference sequence). V shed 6 bases and J shed 5 bases, with 10 bases lying between them. This clonotype was recorded once. The antigen is unknown. Points from the study as a whole: The study found no significant CD8+ Simpson's diversity difference between patients and controls.

The clonotype was recovered from a human donor in good health. The sample was sorted CD4+, CD8+, or CD8+CD57+ T cells (not recorded which) from PBMCs. This rearrangement joins TRBV7-9 to TRBJ2-2; D might be TRBD1 (6 bases). This CDR3 reads CASRGAETGELFF. CDR3 coding DNA: TGTGCCAGCAGGGGGGCGGAGACCGGGGAGCTGTTTTTT.